This T cell receptor beta chain stems from a study of shared clonotypes between healthy human individuals (TCRdb year 2020). Concerning the study at large: The cohort included three men and a couple of women between 18 and 49 years of age. For each donor, CD4 naive and CD4 memory were each given three plates, CD8 naive was given two plates, and CD8 memory was given one plate. To estimate repertoire size and how much clonotype sharing occurs between individuals, the study deeply sequenced the blood TCR repertoires of 5 or 6 healthy adults. Libraries were prepared and TCR repertoires were sequenced by different laboratories using diverse techniques, in order to increase sequencing depth and limit assay-specific biases. Each donor's leukapheresis produced roughly between roughly 0.94 and 9.5 billion PBMCs.

TCR CDR3 regions were amplified from genomic DNA by multiplex PCR using the deep immunoSEQ assay. Extracted genomic DNA from each cell subset was distributed evenly across all wells of several immunoSEQ 96-well plates, and each plate was treated as a replicate. Each replicate PCR for sorted subsets received about 180 ng genomic DNA, equal to roughly 33,000 T cell genomes. Purified libraries were measured with a Qubit 3.0 fluorometer, size-checked on a Bioanalyzer 2100, and measured again with the KAPA Library Quantification kit. Every immunoSEQ 96-well plate was sequenced on a separate single-read 150-cycle Illumina NextSeq 550 flow cell. In the original analysis: Because the immunoSEQ output held only junctional sequences and lacked quality scores, the filtering could not match the filtering applied to full-length reads. To assign V/J genes and CDR3, sequences were annotated against IMGT germline references using PyIR, a Python wrapper for IgBLAST v1.9. Reads were removed for weak V/J assignments (E-value above 1e-6), missing CDR3, stop codons, out-of-frame junctions, or ambiguous translated residues. A V3J clonotype was defined by an identical inferred V gene, J gene, and CDR3 amino acid sequence. To compute the percentage overlap between repertoires, the number of shared unique clonotypes was divided by the size of the smaller repertoire. Repertoire richness was assessed with RTK rarefaction, the Chao1 estimator, and Recon v2.1 estimates of unobserved clonotypes. For all TCRbeta clonotypes obtained by the gDNA method from a few donors, generation probabilities were computed with OLGA. This immuneACCESS table, as held by TCRdb, lists in-frame sequences with V and J called but not all clones. Of the missing ones, under half trace to an unresolved V gene in checked studies; the others have no known cause. That table is the source of V, J and clone size, and D and trimming were worked out from the DNA. The sample table records roughly 2,000,000 clones; approximately 95% of these occur just once. Of the sample, 0.9% to 1.5% falls within the top ten clones.

The research as a whole found: Rarefaction of sorted-subset datasets indicated incomplete sequencing despite the large sequencing depth. Sharing across a few donors was observed for around 4.8% of naive CD4, about 4% of naive CD8, roughly 2.3% of memory CD4, and roughly 0.4% of memory CD8 clonotypes. Clonotypes shared by all four sorted-subset donors showed higher generation probabilities than non-shared clonotypes. Sampling was restricted to blood, and TCR repertoires in tissues likely differ from the TCR repertoires found in blood. Naive subsets generally had larger estimated clonotype richness than memory subsets did. Because the study included a small number of donors, the genetic and exposure-history diversity represented was limited. Pairwise subsampling indicated that sequencing depth was expected to affect the degree of clonotype sharing among donors.

For this clone: The specificity of this receptor is unknown. Base qualities are not provided; no much larger clone lies one nucleotide away.

CD8 naive samples consisted of CD45RO-negative cells that were positively selected for CCR7, yielding a CD45RA+CCR7+ population without TemRA cells. The donors were healthy, HIV-negative adults who had no recently reported acute infections or vaccinations. Every donor was a Caucasian adult residing in Nashville, Tennessee, USA. Blood was obtained by leukapheresis, after which PBMCs were separated by Ficoll-Histopaque density gradient centrifugation and cryopreserved in liquid nitrogen vapor phase. Purity and quantity of every magnetically sorted T cell population were checked by analytical flow cytometry. Genomic DNA was isolated from every sorted fraction and measured by UV absorbance on a Nanodrop 2000c. Taken from the germline V gene (reference sequence), the CDR1 and CDR2 loops are MNHEY and SMNVEV. The CDR3 goes from the cysteine to the phenylalanine over 15 residues. The kept DNA is CDR3 alone, 45 bases in frame from the first base. Here V drops 6 bases and J drops 4 bases, and the junction holds 6 bases not matched to any gene.

The V and J genes are TRBV27 and TRBJ2-1, and TRBD2 aligns with 10 junction nucleotides. The clonotype originates from a man aged 18 to 29 in good health. Sequenced input: naive CD8+ T cells sorted from blood. The cell subset or site label, as the study defines it: CD45RA+CCR7+. At the DNA level, the sequence is TGTGCCAGCAGCATACTAGCGGGGATGTACAATGAGCAGTTCTTC. Its protein reads: CASSILAGMYNEQFF.